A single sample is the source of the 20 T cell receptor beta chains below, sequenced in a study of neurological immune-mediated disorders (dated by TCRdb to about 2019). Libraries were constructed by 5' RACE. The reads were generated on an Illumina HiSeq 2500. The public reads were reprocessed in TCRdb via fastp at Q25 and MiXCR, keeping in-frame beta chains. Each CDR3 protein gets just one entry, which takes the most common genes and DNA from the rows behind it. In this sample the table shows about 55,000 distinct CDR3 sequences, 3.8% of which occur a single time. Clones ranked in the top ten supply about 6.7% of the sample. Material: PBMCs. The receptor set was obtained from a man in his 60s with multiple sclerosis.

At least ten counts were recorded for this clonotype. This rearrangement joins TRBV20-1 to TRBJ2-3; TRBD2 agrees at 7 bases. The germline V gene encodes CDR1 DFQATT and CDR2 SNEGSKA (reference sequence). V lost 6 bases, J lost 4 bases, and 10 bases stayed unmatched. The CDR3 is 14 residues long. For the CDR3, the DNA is TGCAGTGCCCCGCCAAGCGGGAACGCAGATACGCAGTATTTT. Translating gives CSAPPSGNADTQYF.

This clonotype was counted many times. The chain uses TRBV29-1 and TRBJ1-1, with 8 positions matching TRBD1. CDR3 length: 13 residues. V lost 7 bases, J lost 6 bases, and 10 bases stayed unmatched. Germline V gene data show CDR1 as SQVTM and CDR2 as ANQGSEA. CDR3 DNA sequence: TGCAGCGACAGACCGGGACAGGATTCTGAAGCTTTCTTT. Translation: CSDRPGQDSEAFF.

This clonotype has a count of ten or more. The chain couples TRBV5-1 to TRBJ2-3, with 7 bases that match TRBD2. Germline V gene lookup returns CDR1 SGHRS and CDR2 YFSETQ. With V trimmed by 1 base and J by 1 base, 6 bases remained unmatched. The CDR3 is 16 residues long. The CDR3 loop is CASSLNGRGGTDTQYF. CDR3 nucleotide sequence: TGCGCCAGCAGCTTGAACGGTCGGGGGGGCACAGATACGCAGTATTTT.

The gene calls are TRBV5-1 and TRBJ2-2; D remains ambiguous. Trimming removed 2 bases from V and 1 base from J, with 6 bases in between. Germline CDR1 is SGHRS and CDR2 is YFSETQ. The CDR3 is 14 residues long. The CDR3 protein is CASSFQMNTGELFF. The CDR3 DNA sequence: TGCGCCAGCAGCTTTCAAATGAACACCGGGGAGCTGTTTTTT.

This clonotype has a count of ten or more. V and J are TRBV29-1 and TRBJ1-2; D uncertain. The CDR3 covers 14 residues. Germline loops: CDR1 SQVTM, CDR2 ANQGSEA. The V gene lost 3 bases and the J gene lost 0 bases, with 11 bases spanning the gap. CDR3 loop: CSVDVTATNYGYTF. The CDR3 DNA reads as TGCAGCGTTGACGTTACAGCAACTAACTATGGCTACACCTTC.

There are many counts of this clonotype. CDR3 sequence reads: CASSYSPPGTGSNYGYTF. CDR3 coding DNA: TGTGCCAGCAGTTACTCGCCCCCTGGGACAGGATCCAACTATGGCTACACCTTC. The chain uses TRBV6-5 and TRBJ1-2; 8 nucleotides match TRBD1. The CDR3 is made up of 18 amino acids. V shed 0 bases, J shed 2 bases, and the junction held 11 bases outside the gene matches. Germline CDR1 reads MNHEY; CDR2 reads SVGAGI.

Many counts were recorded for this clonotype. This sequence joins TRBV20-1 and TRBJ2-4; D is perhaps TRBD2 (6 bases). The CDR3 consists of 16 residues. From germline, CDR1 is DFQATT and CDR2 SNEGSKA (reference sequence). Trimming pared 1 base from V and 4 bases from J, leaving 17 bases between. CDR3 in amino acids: CSARGVTGGLKNIQYF. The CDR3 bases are TGCAGTGCTAGAGGGGTGACCGGAGGGTTAAAAAACATTCAGTACTTC.

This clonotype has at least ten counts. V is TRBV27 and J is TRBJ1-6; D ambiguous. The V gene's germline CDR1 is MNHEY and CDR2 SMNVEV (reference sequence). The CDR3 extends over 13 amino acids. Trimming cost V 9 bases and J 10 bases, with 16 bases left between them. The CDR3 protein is CASSGGRQSPLHF. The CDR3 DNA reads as TGTGCCAGTAGCGGAGGTCGGCAATCACCCCTCCACTTT.

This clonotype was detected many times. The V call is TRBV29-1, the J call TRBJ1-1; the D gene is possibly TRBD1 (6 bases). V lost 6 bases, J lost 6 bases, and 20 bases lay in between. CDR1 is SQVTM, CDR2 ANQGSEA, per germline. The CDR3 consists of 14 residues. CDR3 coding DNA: TGCAGCGTGGGCGAAGGTGGGGGGCGGGCTGAAGCTTTCTTT. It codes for CSVGEGGGRAEAFF.

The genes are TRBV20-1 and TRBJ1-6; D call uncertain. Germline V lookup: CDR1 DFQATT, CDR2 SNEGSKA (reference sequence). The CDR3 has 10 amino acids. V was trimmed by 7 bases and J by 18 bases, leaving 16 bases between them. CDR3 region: CSVTPRRDHF. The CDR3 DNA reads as TGCAGTGTTACGCCACGTAGGGACCACTTT.

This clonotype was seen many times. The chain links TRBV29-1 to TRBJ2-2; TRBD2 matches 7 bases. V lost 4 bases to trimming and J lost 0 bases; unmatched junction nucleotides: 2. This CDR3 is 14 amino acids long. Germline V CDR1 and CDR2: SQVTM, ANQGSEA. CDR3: CSVVAGANTGELFF. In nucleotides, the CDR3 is TGCAGCGTTGTGGCGGGGGCGAACACCGGGGAGCTGTTTTTT.

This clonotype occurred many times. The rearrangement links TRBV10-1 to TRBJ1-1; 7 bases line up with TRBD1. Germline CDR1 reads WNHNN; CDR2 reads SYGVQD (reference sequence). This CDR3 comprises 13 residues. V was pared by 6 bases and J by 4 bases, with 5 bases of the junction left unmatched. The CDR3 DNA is TGCGCCAGCAGATACGACAGGGCCACTGAAGCTTTCTTT. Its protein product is CASRYDRATEAFF.

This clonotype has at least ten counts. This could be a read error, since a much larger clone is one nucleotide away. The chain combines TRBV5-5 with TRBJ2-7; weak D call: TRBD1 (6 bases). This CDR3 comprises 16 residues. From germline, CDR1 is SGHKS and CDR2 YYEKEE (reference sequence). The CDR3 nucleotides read TGTGCCAACAGCGCCTCCTTGAGTGGACAGCTCTACGAGCAGTACTTC. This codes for CANSASLSGQLYEQYF.

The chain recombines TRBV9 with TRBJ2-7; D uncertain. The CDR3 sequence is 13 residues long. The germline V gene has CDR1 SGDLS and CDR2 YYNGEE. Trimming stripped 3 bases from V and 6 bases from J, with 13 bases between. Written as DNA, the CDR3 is TGTGCCAGCAGCGCAGCCCTAGACTCCGAGCAGTACTTC. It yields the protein CASSAALDSEQYF.

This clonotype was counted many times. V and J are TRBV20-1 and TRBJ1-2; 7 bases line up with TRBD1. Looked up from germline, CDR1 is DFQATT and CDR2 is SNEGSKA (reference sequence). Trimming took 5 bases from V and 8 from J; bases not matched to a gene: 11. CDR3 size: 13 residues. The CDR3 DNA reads TGCAGTGCTGGTCAGGGGGACCGGCGAGGCTACACCTTC. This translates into CSAGQGDRRGYTF.

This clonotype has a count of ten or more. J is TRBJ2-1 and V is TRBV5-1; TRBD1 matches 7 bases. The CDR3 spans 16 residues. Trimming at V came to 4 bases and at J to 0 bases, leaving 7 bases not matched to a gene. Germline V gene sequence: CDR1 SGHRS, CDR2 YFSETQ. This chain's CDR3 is CASSTGAPSSYNEQFF. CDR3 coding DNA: TGCGCCAGCAGCACAGGGGCTCCCAGCTCCTACAATGAGCAGTTCTTC.

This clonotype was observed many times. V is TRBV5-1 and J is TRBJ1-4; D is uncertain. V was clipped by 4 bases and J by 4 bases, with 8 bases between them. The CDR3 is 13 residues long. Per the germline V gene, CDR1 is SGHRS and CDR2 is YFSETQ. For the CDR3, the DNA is TGCGCCAGCAGCCCCCAGATTAATGAAAAACTGTTTTTT. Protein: CASSPQINEKLFF.

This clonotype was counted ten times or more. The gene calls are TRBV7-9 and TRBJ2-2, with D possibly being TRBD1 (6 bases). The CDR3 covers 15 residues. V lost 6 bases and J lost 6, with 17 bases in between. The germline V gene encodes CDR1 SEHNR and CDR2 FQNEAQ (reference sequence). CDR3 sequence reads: CASSTGTKNSGELFF. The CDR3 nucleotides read TGTGCCAGCAGTACCGGGACAAAAAATTCCGGGGAGCTGTTTTTT. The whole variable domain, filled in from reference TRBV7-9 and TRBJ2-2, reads DTGVSQNPRHKITKRGQNVTFRCDPISEHNRLYWYRQTLGQGPEFLTYFQNEAQLEKSRLLSDRFSAERPKGSFSTLEIQRTEQGDSAMYLCASSTGTKNSGELFFGEGSRLTVL.

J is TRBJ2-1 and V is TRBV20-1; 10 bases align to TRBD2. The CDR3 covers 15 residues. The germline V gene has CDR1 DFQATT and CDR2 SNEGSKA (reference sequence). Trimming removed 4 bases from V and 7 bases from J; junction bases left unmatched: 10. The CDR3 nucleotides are TGCAGTGCTACCTCTCTAGCGGGAGTCAGTAATGAGCAGTTCTTC. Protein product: CSATSLAGVSNEQFF.

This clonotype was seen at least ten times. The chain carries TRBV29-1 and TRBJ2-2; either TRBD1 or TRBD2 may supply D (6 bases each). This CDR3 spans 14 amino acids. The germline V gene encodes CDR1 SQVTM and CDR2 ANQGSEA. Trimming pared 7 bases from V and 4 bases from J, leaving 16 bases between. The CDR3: CSAPGRGGTGELFF. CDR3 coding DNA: TGCAGCGCCCCGGGCAGGGGAGGCACCGGGGAGCTGTTTTTT.